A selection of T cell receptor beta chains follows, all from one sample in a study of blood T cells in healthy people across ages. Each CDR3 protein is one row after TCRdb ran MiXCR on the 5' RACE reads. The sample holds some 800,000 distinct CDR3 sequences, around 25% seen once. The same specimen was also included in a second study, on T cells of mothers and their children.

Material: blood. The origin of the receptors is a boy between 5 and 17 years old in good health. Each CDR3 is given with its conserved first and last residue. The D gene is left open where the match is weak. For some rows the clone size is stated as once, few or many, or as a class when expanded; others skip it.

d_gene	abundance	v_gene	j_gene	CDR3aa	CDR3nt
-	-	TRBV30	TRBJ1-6	CAWTMGISPLHF	TGTGCCTGGACAATGGGGATTTCACCCCTCCACTTT
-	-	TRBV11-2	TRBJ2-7	CASSSNRGGDYEQYF	TGTGCCAGCAGCTCGAACAGGGGAGGGGACTACGAGCAGTACTTC
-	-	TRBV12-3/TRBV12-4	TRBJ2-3	CASSLRSPDTQYF	TGTGCCAGCAGTTTAAGGTCGCCAGATACGCAGTATTTT
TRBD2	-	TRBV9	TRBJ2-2	CASSARGLVGATGELFF	TGTGCCAGCAGCGCCCGTGGACTAGTGGGAGCTACCGGGGAGCTGTTTTTT
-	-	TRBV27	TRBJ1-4	CASSPVGQPGLIGKLFF	TGTGCCAGCAGTCCCGTTGGGCAGCCGGGCTTGATAGGAAAACTGTTTTTT
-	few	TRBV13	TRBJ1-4	CASTVGNLGVDEKLFF	TGTGCCAGCACCGTTGGGAACTTAGGGGTAGATGAAAAACTGTTTTTT
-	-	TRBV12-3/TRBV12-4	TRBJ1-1	CTSSLRGDTEAFF	TGTACCAGCAGTTTAAGGGGGGACACTGAAGCTTTCTTT
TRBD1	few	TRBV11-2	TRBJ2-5	CASSSNIQGLPETQYF	TGTGCCAGCAGCTCGAATATACAGGGGCTCCCAGAGACCCAGTACTTC
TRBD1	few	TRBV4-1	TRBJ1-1	CASSQDRGFEAFF	TGCGCCAGCAGCCAAGACAGGGGGTTTGAAGCTTTCTTT
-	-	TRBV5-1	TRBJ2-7	CASSADRDGSYEQYF	TGCGCCAGCAGCGCCGACCGGGACGGTTCCTACGAGCAGTACTTC
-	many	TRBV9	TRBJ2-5	CASSARDREQETQYF	TGTGCCAGCAGCGCAAGGGACCGAGAACAAGAGACCCAGTACTTC
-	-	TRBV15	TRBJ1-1	CATSSSGPNTEAFF	TGTGCCACCAGCTCCTCCGGTCCGAACACTGAAGCTTTCTTT
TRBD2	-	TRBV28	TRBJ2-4	CASSPSPSTSANIQYF	TGTGCCAGCAGCCCCTCCCCCTCGACTAGCGCAAACATTCAGTACTTC
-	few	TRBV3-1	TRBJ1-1	CASSQGYGNEAFF	TGTGCCAGCAGCCAAGGATATGGGAATGAAGCTTTCTTT
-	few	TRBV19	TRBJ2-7	CASSPKVGAEQYF	TGTGCCAGTAGCCCCAAGGTGGGAGCCGAGCAGTACTTC
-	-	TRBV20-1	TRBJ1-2	CSARDSGQNYGYTF	TGCAGTGCTAGAGACTCGGGACAAAACTATGGCTACACCTTC
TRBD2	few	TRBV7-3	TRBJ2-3	CASSGAGGGDTDTQYF	TGTGCCAGCAGCGGGGCGGGGGGCGGAGACACAGATACGCAGTATTTT
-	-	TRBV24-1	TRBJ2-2	CATSDLGGGTGELFF	TGTGCCACCAGTGATCTTGGAGGTGGGACCGGGGAGCTGTTTTTT
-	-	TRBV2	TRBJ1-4	CASSEANVGGKLFF	TGTGCCAGCAGTGAAGCAAACGTTGGCGGAAAACTGTTTTTT
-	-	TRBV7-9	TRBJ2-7	CASSSSAGITYEQYF	TGTGCCAGCAGCTCCTCGGCGGGGATAACCTACGAGCAGTACTTC
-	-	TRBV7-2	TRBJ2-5	CASSLGPGVDPRFF	TGTGCCAGCAGCTTAGGGCCAGGGGTGGACCCCCGGTTCTTC
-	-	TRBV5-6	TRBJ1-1	CASSLIDTEAFF	TGTGCCAGCAGCTTGATCGACACTGAAGCTTTCTTT
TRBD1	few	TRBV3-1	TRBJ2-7	CASSPPGAGGAYEQYF	TGTGCCAGCAGCCCCCCGGGCGCAGGGGGTGCCTACGAGCAGTACTTC
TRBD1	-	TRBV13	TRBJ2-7	CASSLVGQGDYEQYF	TGTGCCAGCAGCTTAGTGGGACAGGGTGACTACGAGCAGTACTTC
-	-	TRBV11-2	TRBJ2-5	CASSLTNSDQETQYF	TGTGCCAGCAGCTTAACGAATAGCGATCAGGAGACCCAGTACTTC
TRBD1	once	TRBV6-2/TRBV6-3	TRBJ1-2	CASSSQGAFGYTF	TGTGCCAGCAGCTCACAGGGGGCTTTTGGCTACACCTTC
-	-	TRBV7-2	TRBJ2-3	CASSLATGPGTDTQYF	TGTGCCAGCAGCTTAGCTACAGGCCCCGGCACAGATACGCAGTATTTT
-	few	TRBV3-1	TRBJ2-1	CASSQLQGRDEQFF	TGTGCCAGCAGCCAACTACAGGGTCGAGATGAGCAGTTCTTC
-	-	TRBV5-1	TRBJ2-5	CASSTGMGALQETQYF	TGCGCCAGCAGTACTGGAATGGGGGCCCTCCAAGAGACCCAGTACTTC
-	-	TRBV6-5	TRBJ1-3	CASSHSIDTIYF	TGTGCCAGCAGCCACAGTATCGACACCATATATTTT
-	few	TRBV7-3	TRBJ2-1	CASSPIGGSAYNEQFF	TGTGCCAGCAGCCCAATTGGCGGTAGCGCCTACAATGAGCAGTTCTTC
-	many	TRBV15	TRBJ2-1	CATSTEGRAHDEQFF	TGTGCCACCAGCACCGAGGGCAGGGCACACGATGAGCAGTTCTTC
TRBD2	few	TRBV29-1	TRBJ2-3	CSVERVASGRSTDTQYF	TGCAGCGTTGAAAGGGTGGCGAGCGGGAGGAGCACAGATACGCAGTATTTT
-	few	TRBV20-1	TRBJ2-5	CSARWAAGGLDTQYF	TGCAGTGCTAGATGGGCCGCCGGGGGCTTAGACACCCAGTACTTC
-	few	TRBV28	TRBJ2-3	CASSFFVGADTQYF	TGTGCCAGCAGTTTTTTTGTCGGTGCAGATACGCAGTATTTT